This T cell receptor (beta chain) was captured by sequencing in a study of T cells in Graves' hyperthyroidism and ophthalmopathy. The CDR3 has 17 residues. Per germline, CDR1 SGHTS and CDR2 YDEGEE. Amplified TCR beta CDR3 regions came from RNA transcripts. A set of HTBI primers served as the primers for a first-round RT-PCR of the TCR CDR3. In TCRdb, the multiplex PCR reads were re-called with MiXCR into one record per CDR3 protein. The sample includes hundreds of thousands of distinct CDR3 sequences, roughly 21% seen only once; the top ten take about 50%. This clonotype has more than one count but fewer than ten. Its antigen is still unknown. An end of the junction does not agree with germline; a read error may underlie this. Study-wide points: Stable hyperthyroidism and ophthalmopathy were separated using 13 V-J signatures. Ophthalmopathy was identified by the model a median approximately six months ahead of onset. Most thyroid clonotypes expanded above 0.001 were also detected in blood.

Among ophthalmopathy patients, the Clinical Activity Score reached at least 3, the NOSPECS grade reached at least 4, and duration remained under 3 months. V usage is TRBV5-8 and J usage is TRBJ2-5; D is unclear. The TCR sequence derives from a man aged 40-55 years with Graves' ophthalmopathy. Sequenced: blood. In DNA form, the CDR3 reads TGTGCCAGCAGCTTGCCCGCAAACTTAGACCTCCAAGAGGCCCAGTACTTC. It translates to CASSLPANLDLQEAQYF.